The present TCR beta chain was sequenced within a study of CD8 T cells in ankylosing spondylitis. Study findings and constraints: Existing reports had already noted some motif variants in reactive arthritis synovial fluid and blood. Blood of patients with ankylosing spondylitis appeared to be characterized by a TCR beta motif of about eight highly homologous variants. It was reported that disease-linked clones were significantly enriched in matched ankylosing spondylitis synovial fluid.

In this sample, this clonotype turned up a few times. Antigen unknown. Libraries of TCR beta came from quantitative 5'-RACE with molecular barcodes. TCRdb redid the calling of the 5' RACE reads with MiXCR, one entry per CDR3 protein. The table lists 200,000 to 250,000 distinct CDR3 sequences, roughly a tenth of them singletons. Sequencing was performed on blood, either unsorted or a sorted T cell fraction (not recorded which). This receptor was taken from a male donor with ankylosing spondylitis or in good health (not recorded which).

The CDR3 here is CSARVDLAETGELFF. The CDR3 nucleotides are TGCAGTGCTAGAGTGGACCTAGCGGAGACCGGGGAGCTGTTTTTT. The chain carries TRBV20-1 and TRBJ2-2; TRBD2 agrees at 7 bases. Germline V CDR1 and CDR2: DFQATT, SNEGSKA (reference sequence). V lost 1 base and J lost 5; bases outside the gene matches: 7. The CDR3 totals 15 residues.